The rows below give T cell receptor beta chains drawn from one sample of a study of blood T cell repertoires in COVID-19. The data were produced by immunoSEQ multiplex PCR, yet TCRdb's version contains in-frame clones alone and is incomplete. The repertoire includes fewer than 80,000 clones, about 87% of them detected once, and around a tenth sits in the top ten. Sequenced sample: peripheral blood. The receptors stem from a human donor in a cohort sampled during active COVID-19. CDR3s include the opening cysteine and the closing phenylalanine or tryptophan. D genes are given only for firm matches. Clone sizes are given selectively: once, few, many, or a class where the clone is expanded.

D gene: NA
J gene: TRBJ1-4
clone size: NA
V gene: TRBV5-1
CDR3 DNA: TGCGCCAGCAGCACTGGGCAGGGGAGTGCGTGGCAAGGTGAAAAACTGTTTTTT
CDR3 protein: CASSTGQGSAWQGEKLFF

D gene: TRBD2
J gene: TRBJ2-5
clone size: NA
V gene: TRBV7-6
CDR3 DNA: TGTGCCAGCAGCGAGCCGGGACTAGCTAGAGAGACCCAGTACTTC
CDR3 protein: CASSEPGLARETQYF

D gene: TRBD1
J gene: TRBJ2-7
clone size: NA
V gene: TRBV6-5
CDR3 DNA: TGTGCCAGCAGTTACGACAGGGAAGGCTACGAGCAGTACTTC
CDR3 protein: CASSYDREGYEQYF

D gene: TRBD2
J gene: TRBJ2-4
clone size: NA
V gene: TRBV5-4
CDR3 DNA: TGTGCCAGCAGCTTGGCCCTCAGCGGGGCTTCCAAAAACATTCAGTACTTC
CDR3 protein: CASSLALSGASKNIQYF

D gene: NA
J gene: TRBJ2-7
clone size: NA
V gene: TRBV5-5
CDR3 DNA: TGTGCCAGCAGCTTGGATACCTACGAGCAGTACTTC
CDR3 protein: CASSLDTYEQYF

D gene: NA
J gene: TRBJ2-7
clone size: NA
V gene: TRBV7-2
CDR3 DNA: TGTGCCAGCAGCCCATCCTCTCGGGGAGTCGAGCAGTACTTC
CDR3 protein: CASSPSSRGVEQYF

D gene: NA
J gene: TRBJ1-1
clone size: NA
V gene: TRBV7-6
CDR3 DNA: TGTGCCAGCAGCTTTATTGGCGGGAACACTGAAGCTTTCTTT
CDR3 protein: CASSFIGGNTEAFF

D gene: TRBD1
J gene: TRBJ2-7
clone size: few
V gene: TRBV9
CDR3 DNA: TGTGCCAGCATCTTGGGCACGGGACAGAAAAGTTACGAGCAGTACTTC
CDR3 protein: CASILGTGQKSYEQYF

D gene: NA
J gene: TRBJ1-1
clone size: once
V gene: TRBV27
CDR3 DNA: TGTGCCAGCAGTCCAACGGGACATATGAACACTGAAGCTTTCTTT
CDR3 protein: CASSPTGHMNTEAFF

D gene: TRBD2
J gene: TRBJ2-7
clone size: NA
V gene: TRBV13
CDR3 DNA: TGTGCCAGCAGCTTAGGGACTAGCGGGAGGTACTCGCAGTACTTC
CDR3 protein: CASSLGTSGRYSQYF

D gene: TRBD1
J gene: TRBJ1-3
clone size: once
V gene: TRBV28
CDR3 DNA: TGTGCCAGCAGTTCTGCCCCCGGGACAGGGGCCCAACTGAGAGGAAACACCATATATTTT
CDR3 protein: CASSSAPGTGAQLRGNTIYF

D gene: TRBD1
J gene: TRBJ1-3
clone size: NA
V gene: TRBV6-5
CDR3 DNA: TGTGCCAGCAGTCAAACTCGGACAGGGGGAAACACCATATATTTT
CDR3 protein: CASSQTRTGGNTIYF

D gene: TRBD1
J gene: TRBJ2-5
clone size: once
V gene: TRBV10-3
CDR3 DNA: TGTGCCATCAGTCCTCGACAGGGCCAAGAGACCCAGTACTTC
CDR3 protein: CAISPRQGQETQYF

D gene: NA
J gene: TRBJ2-4
clone size: NA
V gene: TRBV27
CDR3 DNA: TGTGCCAGCAGTACCAGGGCCGTCCCATCGACCAAAAACATTCAGTACTTC
CDR3 protein: CASSTRAVPSTKNIQYF

D gene: NA
J gene: TRBJ1-5
clone size: NA
V gene: TRBV19
CDR3 DNA: TGTGCCAGTAGTGCCTCAGTTGGCAATCAGCCCCAGCATTTT
CDR3 protein: CASSASVGNQPQHF

D gene: TRBD1
J gene: TRBJ1-1
clone size: NA
V gene: TRBV5-5
CDR3 DNA: TGTGCCAGCAGGACAGGGGCGAACACTGAAGCTTTCTTT
CDR3 protein: CASRTGANTEAFF

D gene: NA
J gene: TRBJ1-2
clone size: NA
V gene: TRBV12-3/TRBV12-4
CDR3 DNA: TGTGCCAGCAGCCAGGTTTTCTATGGCTACACCTTC
CDR3 protein: CASSQVFYGYTF

D gene: TRBD2
J gene: TRBJ2-3
clone size: NA
V gene: TRBV20-1
CDR3 DNA: TGCAGTGCTAGTCAGGCGGGGGGGAGGACAGATACGCAGTATTTT
CDR3 protein: CSASQAGGRTDTQYF

D gene: NA
J gene: TRBJ1-3
clone size: NA
V gene: TRBV7-2
CDR3 DNA: TGTGCCAGCAGCTTAAATCCGAGTTGGTCTGGAAACACCATATATTTT
CDR3 protein: CASSLNPSWSGNTIYF

D gene: NA
J gene: TRBJ1-6
clone size: NA
V gene: TRBV10-2
CDR3 DNA: TGCGCCAGCACCGTACAGGGAGCCAATTCACCCCTCCACTTT
CDR3 protein: CASTVQGANSPLHF

D gene: NA
J gene: TRBJ2-5
clone size: NA
V gene: TRBV5-1
CDR3 DNA: TGCGCCAGCAGCTTATCCTCAGAGACCCAGTACTTC
CDR3 protein: CASSLSSETQYF

D gene: NA
J gene: TRBJ1-5
clone size: NA
V gene: TRBV19
CDR3 DNA: TGTGCCAGTAGTATTGAAGGGAGGGTTTGGCAGCCCCAGCATTTT
CDR3 protein: CASSIEGRVWQPQHF

D gene: NA
J gene: TRBJ2-7
clone size: NA
V gene: TRBV5-1
CDR3 DNA: TGCGCCAGCAGCTTGTTATCCGCAGGGGCCGAGCAGTACTTC
CDR3 protein: CASSLLSAGAEQYF

D gene: NA
J gene: TRBJ2-3
clone size: NA
V gene: TRBV7-8
CDR3 DNA: TGTGCCAGCACCGACAGGAGCACAGATACGCAGTATTTT
CDR3 protein: CASTDRSTDTQYF

D gene: NA
J gene: TRBJ2-2
clone size: NA
V gene: TRBV18
CDR3 DNA: TGTGCCAGCTCACCAAACAGGGGACTTTTCGGAACCGGGGAGCTGTTTTTT
CDR3 protein: CASSPNRGLFGTGELFF

D gene: TRBD1
J gene: TRBJ2-2
clone size: NA
V gene: TRBV18
CDR3 DNA: TGTGCCAGCTCACCACAGGGGGCCATGACCGGGGAGCTGTTTTTT
CDR3 protein: CASSPQGAMTGELFF

D gene: TRBD2
J gene: TRBJ2-2
clone size: NA
V gene: TRBV3-1/TRBV3-2
CDR3 DNA: TGTGCCAGCAGCCCAAGGGAGGGTTGGATTAATTACACCGGGGAGCTGTTTTTT
CDR3 protein: CASSPREGWINYTGELFF

D gene: NA
J gene: TRBJ2-2
clone size: NA
V gene: TRBV19
CDR3 DNA: TGTGCCAGTAGTATCCGCAGGATGGGAGGCACCGGGGAGCTGTTTTTT
CDR3 protein: CASSIRRMGGTGELFF

D gene: NA
J gene: TRBJ1-1
clone size: NA
V gene: TRBV7-2
CDR3 DNA: TGTGCCAGCAGCCGGGGGGGGGAGATGAACACTGAAGCTTTCTTT
CDR3 protein: CASSRGGEMNTEAFF

D gene: NA
J gene: TRBJ1-2
clone size: NA
V gene: TRBV30
CDR3 DNA: TGTGCCTGGAGTGTACCAGGGAATGGCTACACCTTC
CDR3 protein: CAWSVPGNGYTF

D gene: TRBD2
J gene: TRBJ2-3
clone size: NA
V gene: TRBV13
CDR3 DNA: TGTGCCAGCAGCCCACCGGGACTAGCGGAATTAGGTACGCAGTATTTT
CDR3 protein: CASSPPGLAELGTQYF

D gene: NA
J gene: TRBJ1-5
clone size: NA
V gene: TRBV30
CDR3 DNA: TGTGCCTGGAGCGGGGGTAGCAATCAGCCCCAGCATTTT
CDR3 protein: CAWSGGSNQPQHF

D gene: NA
J gene: TRBJ2-5
clone size: NA
V gene: TRBV19
CDR3 DNA: TGTGCCAGCACCACCTGGCCCGCGGGCCAAGAGACCCAGTACTTC
CDR3 protein: CASTTWPAGQETQYF

D gene: NA
J gene: TRBJ1-2
clone size: once
V gene: TRBV9
CDR3 DNA: TGTGCCAGCAGAGCGGGCGGGGGACTCGGCTATGGCTACACCTTC
CDR3 protein: CASRAGGGLGYGYTF

D gene: TRBD2
J gene: TRBJ2-1
clone size: NA
V gene: TRBV3-1/TRBV3-2
CDR3 DNA: TGTGCCAGCAGCCAAGCACGGGGACTAGCATCCTACAATGAGCAGTTCTTC
CDR3 protein: CASSQARGLASYNEQFF

D gene: NA
J gene: TRBJ2-7
clone size: few
V gene: TRBV27
CDR3 DNA: TGTGCCAGCAGTTTATCTTCCGGAGGTCTCGAGCAGTACTTC
CDR3 protein: CASSLSSGGLEQYF

D gene: NA
J gene: TRBJ2-3
clone size: NA
V gene: TRBV27
CDR3 DNA: TGTGCCAGCAGTTCGATTTTGGGGGGGCCAGGAGATACGCAGTATTTT
CDR3 protein: CASSSILGGPGDTQYF

D gene: TRBD1
J gene: TRBJ1-2
clone size: NA
V gene: TRBV6-5
CDR3 DNA: TGTGCCAGCAAAGACCCGGACAGGGGGGGTTATGGCTACACCTTC
CDR3 protein: CASKDPDRGGYGYTF

D gene: NA
J gene: TRBJ1-6
clone size: NA
V gene: TRBV11-1
CDR3 DNA: TGTGCCAGCAGCCTATACCCAAAATCCTCACCCCTCCACTTT
CDR3 protein: CASSLYPKSSPLHF

D gene: TRBD1
J gene: TRBJ1-2
clone size: NA
V gene: TRBV19
CDR3 DNA: TGTGCCAGTAGTCCCGGGGACAGGACCATCTATGGCTACACCTTC
CDR3 protein: CASSPGDRTIYGYTF

D gene: TRBD1
J gene: TRBJ2-2
clone size: NA
V gene: TRBV6-5
CDR3 DNA: TGTGCCAGCAGTCTAGGGGGCGGGAACACCGGGGAGCTGTTTTTT
CDR3 protein: CASSLGGGNTGELFF

D gene: NA
J gene: TRBJ1-1
clone size: NA
V gene: TRBV28
CDR3 DNA: TGTGCCAGCAGTTTATCCGGGACTCAGAACACTGAAGCTTTCTTT
CDR3 protein: CASSLSGTQNTEAFF

D gene: NA
J gene: TRBJ2-7
clone size: few
V gene: TRBV6-5
CDR3 DNA: TGTGCCAGCAGTTACTCGAAGGAGAGAAGCTACGAGCAGTACTTC
CDR3 protein: CASSYSKERSYEQYF

D gene: TRBD1
J gene: TRBJ2-1
clone size: NA
V gene: TRBV13
CDR3 DNA: TGTGCCAGCAGCTGGACCACCGGGACAGGGACCGATGAGCAGTTCTTC
CDR3 protein: CASSWTTGTGTDEQFF

D gene: TRBD2
J gene: TRBJ2-7
clone size: few
V gene: TRBV6-5
CDR3 DNA: TGTGCCAGCAGTTACTCGAGCGGGGGCGTTCAATACGAGCAGTACTTC
CDR3 protein: CASSYSSGGVQYEQYF

D gene: TRBD2
J gene: TRBJ2-7
clone size: NA
V gene: TRBV11-1
CDR3 DNA: TGTGCCAGCAGCCCCACCGGACTAGCGGGAGCCTACGAGCAGTACTTC
CDR3 protein: CASSPTGLAGAYEQYF

D gene: NA
J gene: TRBJ2-7
clone size: few
V gene: TRBV7-9
CDR3 DNA: TGTGCCAGCAGCTTAGGGGCCTCCTACGAGCAGTACTTC
CDR3 protein: CASSLGASYEQYF

D gene: TRBD1
J gene: TRBJ2-7
clone size: NA
V gene: TRBV4-1
CDR3 DNA: TGCGCCAGCAGCCGGGACAGGTCCTACGAGCAGTACTTC
CDR3 protein: CASSRDRSYEQYF

D gene: NA
J gene: TRBJ1-2
clone size: NA
V gene: TRBV5-4
CDR3 DNA: TGTGCCAGCAGCTTACGGACAGTTTTTGGCTACACCTTC
CDR3 protein: CASSLRTVFGYTF

D gene: TRBD1
J gene: TRBJ1-1
clone size: NA
V gene: TRBV11-3
CDR3 DNA: TGTGCCAGCAGCTTAGGAAGGGGGCTGAACACTGAAGCTTTCTTT
CDR3 protein: CASSLGRGLNTEAFF

D gene: NA
J gene: TRBJ1-1
clone size: NA
V gene: TRBV29-1
CDR3 DNA: TGCAGCGTTGTTTTGGGCAACACTGAAGCTTTCTTT
CDR3 protein: CSVVLGNTEAFF

D gene: NA
J gene: TRBJ1-4
clone size: NA
V gene: TRBV9
CDR3 DNA: TGTGCCAGCAGCGTAGCAGAGGCCCGTGTCCAGGAAAAACTGTTTTTT
CDR3 protein: CASSVAEARVQEKLFF

D gene: TRBD2
J gene: TRBJ2-1
clone size: once
V gene: TRBV6-5
CDR3 DNA: TGTGCCAGCAGTTACGGGGGGACTAGCTACAATGAGCAGTTCTTC
CDR3 protein: CASSYGGTSYNEQFF

D gene: NA
J gene: TRBJ1-1
clone size: NA
V gene: TRBV5-4
CDR3 DNA: TGTGCCAGCACCCCGACCGGGAGTTTTAGCACTGAAGCTTTCTTT
CDR3 protein: CASTPTGSFSTEAFF